This TCR beta chain was documented in a study of blood T cell dynamics during melanoma immunotherapy. Study-level background: First-line therapy was either pembrolizumab or nivolumab with ipilimumab for metastatic melanoma.

Time point of the sample: week 3, after first cycle of checkpoint inhibitor. Disease control meant complete response, partial response or stable disease at 12 weeks. Some clones are missing from TCRdb's copy, which holds only in-frame ones; the method was immunoSEQ multiplex PCR. The sample lists some 14,000 clones; roughly 90% were seen once. CDR3 length: 12 amino acids. Germline-derived CDR1 and CDR2 are MDHEN and SYDVKM. V lost 4 bases and J lost 8; bases outside the gene matches: 3. This chain links TRBV28 with TRBJ1-2, with 8 positions matching TRBD1. The TCR was taken from a human donor with melanoma. The sample consisted of blood, taken from a patient treated with checkpoint blockade. The CDR3 loop is CASSSRDRGYTF. CDR3 DNA sequence: TGTGCCAGCAGTTCAAGGGACAGGGGCTACACCTTC.